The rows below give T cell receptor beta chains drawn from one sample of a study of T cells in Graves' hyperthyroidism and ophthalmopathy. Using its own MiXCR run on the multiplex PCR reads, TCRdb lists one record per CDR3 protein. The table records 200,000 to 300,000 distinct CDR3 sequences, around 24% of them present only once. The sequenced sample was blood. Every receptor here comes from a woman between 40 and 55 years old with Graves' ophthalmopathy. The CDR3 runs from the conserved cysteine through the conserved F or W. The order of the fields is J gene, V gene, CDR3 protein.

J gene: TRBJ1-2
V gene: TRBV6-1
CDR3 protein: CASRARDRSFYGYTF

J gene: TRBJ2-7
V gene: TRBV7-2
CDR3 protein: CASSLERLAYEQYF

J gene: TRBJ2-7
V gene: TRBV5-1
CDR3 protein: CASSLSGAEQYF

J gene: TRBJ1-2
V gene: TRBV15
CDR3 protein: CATSREGRNYGYTF

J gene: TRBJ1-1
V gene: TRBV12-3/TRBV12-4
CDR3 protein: CASRPTDWTGGGTEAFF

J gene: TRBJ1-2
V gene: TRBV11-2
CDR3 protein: CASSFLPGQGPNIF

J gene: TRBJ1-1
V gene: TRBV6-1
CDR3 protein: CASIFSTRTNTEAFF

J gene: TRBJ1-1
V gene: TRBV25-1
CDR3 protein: CASSLGTGGGTEAFF

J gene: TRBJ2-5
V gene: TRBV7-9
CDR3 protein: CASSFGTGIETQYF

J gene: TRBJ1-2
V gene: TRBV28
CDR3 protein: CASSLPGQGYTF

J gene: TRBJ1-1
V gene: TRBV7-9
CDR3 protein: CASSWGGQMNTEAFF

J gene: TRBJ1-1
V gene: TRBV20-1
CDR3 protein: CSATTGGGMNTEAFF

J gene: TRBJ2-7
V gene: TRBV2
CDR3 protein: CASSVDRGVSSYEQYF

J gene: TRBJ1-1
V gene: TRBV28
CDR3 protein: CASSLVLPNTEAFF

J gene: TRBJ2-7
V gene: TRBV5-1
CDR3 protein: CASSLEQSRGYEQYF

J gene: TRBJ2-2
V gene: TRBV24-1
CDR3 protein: CATSDLWANWHTGELFF

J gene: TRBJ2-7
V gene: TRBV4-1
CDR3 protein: CASSRYGSPEYEQYF

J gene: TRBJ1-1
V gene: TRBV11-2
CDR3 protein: CASSHIPTGGETEAFF

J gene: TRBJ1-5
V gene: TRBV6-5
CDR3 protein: CASSFQRSDQPQHF

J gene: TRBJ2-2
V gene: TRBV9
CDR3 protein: CASSALRRDGTGELFF

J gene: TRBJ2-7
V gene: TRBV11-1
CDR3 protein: CASSFFTGGLPYEQYF

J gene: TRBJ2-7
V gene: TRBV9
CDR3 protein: CASSVGPRQGAEEQYF

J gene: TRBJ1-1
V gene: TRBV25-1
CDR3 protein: CAGRLGARAEAYF

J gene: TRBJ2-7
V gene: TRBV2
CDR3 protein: CASSEPGETLGEQYF

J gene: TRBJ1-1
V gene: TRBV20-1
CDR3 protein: CSARSPGWGVTEAFF

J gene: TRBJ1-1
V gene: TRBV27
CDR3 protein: CASSLTRTGYTEAFF

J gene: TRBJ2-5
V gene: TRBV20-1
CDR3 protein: CSATGTSVQQETQYF

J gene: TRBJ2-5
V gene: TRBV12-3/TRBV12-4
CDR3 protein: CASWGSGRVGETQYF

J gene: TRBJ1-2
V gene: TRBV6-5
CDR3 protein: CASRKTENYGYTF

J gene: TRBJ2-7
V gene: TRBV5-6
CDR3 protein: CASSLGPTRTSHYEQYF

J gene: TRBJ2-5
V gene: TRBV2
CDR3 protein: CASSDLWQGGYQETQYF

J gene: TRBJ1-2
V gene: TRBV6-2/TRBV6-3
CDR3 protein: CASSYSGRLLTYGYTF

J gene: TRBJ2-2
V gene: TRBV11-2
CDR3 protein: CASSLTWFLANTGELFF

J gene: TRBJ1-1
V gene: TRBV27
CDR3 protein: CASSLSKGGIEAFF

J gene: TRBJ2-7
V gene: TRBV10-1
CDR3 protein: CASSPRGLGEQYF

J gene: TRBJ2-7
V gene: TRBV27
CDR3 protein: CASSSGTSGFSYEQYF

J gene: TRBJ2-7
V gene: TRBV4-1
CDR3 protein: CASSQEQVYEQYF

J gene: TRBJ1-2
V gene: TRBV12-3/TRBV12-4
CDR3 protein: CASSFWTGGDGYTF

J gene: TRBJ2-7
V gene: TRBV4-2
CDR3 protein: CASSQESGSYSYEQYF

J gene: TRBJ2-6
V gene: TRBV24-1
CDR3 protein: CATSDLGAGANVLTF

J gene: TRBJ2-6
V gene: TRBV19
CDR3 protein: CASSGGTGGLSGANVLTF

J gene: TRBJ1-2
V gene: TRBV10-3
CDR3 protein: CAISEEGASYGYTF

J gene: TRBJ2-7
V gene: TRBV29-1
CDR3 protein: CSVGTGRDYEQYF

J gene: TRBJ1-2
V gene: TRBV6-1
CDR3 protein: CASSEEGAEGYTF

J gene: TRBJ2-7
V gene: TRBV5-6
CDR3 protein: CASSLVPREGEQYF